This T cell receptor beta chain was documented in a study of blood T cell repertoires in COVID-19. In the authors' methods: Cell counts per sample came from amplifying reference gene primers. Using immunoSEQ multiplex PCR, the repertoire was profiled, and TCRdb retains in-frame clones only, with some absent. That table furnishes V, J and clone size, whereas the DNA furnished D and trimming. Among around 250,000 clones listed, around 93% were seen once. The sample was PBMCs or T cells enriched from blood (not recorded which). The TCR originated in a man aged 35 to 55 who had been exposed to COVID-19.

This CDR3 reads CASSLQSTSGYQETQYF. CDR3 DNA sequence: TGTGCCAGCAGCTTACAGTCGACTAGCGGGTACCAAGAGACCCAGTACTTC. This chain joins TRBV11-3 and TRBJ2-5; 10 nucleotides agree with TRBD2. Looked up from germline, CDR1 is SGHNT and CDR2 is YENEEA. The CDR3 is made up of 17 amino acids. V lost 2 bases, J lost 0 bases, and 6 bases stayed unmatched.